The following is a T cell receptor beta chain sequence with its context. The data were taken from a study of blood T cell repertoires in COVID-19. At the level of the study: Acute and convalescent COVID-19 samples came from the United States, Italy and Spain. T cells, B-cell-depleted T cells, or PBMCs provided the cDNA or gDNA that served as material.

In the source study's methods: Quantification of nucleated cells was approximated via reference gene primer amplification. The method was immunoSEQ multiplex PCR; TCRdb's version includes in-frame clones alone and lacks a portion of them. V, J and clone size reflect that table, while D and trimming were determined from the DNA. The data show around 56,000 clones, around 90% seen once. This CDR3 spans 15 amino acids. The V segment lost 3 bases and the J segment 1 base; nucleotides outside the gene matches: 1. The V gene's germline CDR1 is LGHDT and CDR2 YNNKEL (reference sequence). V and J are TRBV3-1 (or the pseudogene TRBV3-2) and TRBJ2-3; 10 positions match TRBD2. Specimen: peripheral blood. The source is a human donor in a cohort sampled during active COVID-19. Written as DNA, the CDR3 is TGTGCCAGCAGCCATCTAGCGGGGGGCACAGATACGCAGTATTTT. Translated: CASSHLAGGTDTQYF.